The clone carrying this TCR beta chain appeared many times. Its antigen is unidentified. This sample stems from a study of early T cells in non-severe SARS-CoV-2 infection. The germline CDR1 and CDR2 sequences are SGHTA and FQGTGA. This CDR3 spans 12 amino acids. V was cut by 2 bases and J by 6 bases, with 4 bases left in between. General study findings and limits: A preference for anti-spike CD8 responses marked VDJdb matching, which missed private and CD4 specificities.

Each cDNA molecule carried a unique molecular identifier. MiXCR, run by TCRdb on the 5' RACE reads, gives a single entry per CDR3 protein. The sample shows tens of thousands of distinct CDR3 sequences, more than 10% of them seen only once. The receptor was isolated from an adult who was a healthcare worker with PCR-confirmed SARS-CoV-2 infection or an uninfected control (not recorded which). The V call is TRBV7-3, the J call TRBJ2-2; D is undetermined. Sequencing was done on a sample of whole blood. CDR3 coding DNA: TGTGCCAGCAGCTTACCACCCGGGGAGCTGTTTTTT. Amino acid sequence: CASSLPPGELFF.